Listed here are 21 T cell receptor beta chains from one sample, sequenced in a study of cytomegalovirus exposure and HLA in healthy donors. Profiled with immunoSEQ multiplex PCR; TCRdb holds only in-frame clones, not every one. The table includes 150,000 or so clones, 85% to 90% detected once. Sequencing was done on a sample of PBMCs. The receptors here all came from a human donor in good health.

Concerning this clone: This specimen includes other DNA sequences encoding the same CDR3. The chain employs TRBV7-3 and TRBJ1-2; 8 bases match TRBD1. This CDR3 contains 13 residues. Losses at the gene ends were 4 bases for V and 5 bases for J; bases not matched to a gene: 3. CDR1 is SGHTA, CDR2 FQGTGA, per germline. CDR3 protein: CASSSGQGYGYTF. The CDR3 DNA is TGTGCCAGCAGCTCTGGACAGGGATATGGCTACACCTTC. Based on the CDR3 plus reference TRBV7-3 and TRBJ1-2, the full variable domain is GAGVSQTPSNKVTEKGKYVELRCDPISGHTALYWYRQSLGQGPEFLIYFQGTGAADDSGLPNDRFFAVRPEGSVSTLKIQRTERGDSAVYLCASSSGQGYGYTFGSGTRLTVV.

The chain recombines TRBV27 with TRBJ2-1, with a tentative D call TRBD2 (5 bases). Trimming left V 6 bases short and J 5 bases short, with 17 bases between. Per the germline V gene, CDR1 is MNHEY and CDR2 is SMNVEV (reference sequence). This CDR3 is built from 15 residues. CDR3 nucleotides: TGTGCCAGCAGCCGCTTATCAACTAGTAACAATGAGCAGTTCTTC. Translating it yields CASSRLSTSNNEQFF.

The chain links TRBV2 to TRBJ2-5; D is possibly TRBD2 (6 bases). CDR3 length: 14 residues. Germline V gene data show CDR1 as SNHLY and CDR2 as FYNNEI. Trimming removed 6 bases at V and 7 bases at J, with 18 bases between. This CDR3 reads CASSDFSGEGTQYF. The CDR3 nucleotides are TGTGCCAGCAGCGACTTTAGCGGTGAGGGGACCCAGTACTTC.

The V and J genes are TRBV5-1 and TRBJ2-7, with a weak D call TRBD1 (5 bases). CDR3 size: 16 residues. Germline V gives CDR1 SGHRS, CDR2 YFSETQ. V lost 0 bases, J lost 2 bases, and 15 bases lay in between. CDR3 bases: TGCGCCAGCAGCTTGGTGGGGCAGGGAATCACCTACGAGCAGTACTTC. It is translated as CASSLVGQGITYEQYF.

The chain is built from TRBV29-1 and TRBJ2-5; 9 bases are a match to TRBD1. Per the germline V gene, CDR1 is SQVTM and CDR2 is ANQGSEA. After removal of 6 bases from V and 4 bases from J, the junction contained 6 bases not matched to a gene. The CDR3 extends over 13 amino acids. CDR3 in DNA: TGCAGCGTAGTCGACAGGGGGGGAGAGACCCAGTACTTC. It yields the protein CSVVDRGGETQYF.

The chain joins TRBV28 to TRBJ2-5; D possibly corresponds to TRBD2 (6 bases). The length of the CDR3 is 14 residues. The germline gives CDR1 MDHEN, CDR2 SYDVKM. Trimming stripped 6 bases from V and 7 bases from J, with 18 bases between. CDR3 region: CASSLVAGKGTQYF. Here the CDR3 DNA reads TGTGCCAGCAGCTTGGTGGCGGGGAAAGGGACCCAGTACTTC.

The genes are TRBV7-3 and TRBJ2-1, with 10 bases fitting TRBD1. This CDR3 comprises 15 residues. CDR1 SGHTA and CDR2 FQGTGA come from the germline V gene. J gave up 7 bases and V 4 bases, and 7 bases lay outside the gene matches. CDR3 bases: TGTGCCAGCAGCTCCCCGGGACAGGGGAAAAATGAGCAGTTCTTC. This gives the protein CASSSPGQGKNEQFF.

The DNA of the CDR3 is TGCGCCAGCAGCTTGGCCTGGGCCTTCTACGAGCAGTACTTC. Its protein is CASSLAWAFYEQYF. The chain uses TRBV5-1 and TRBJ2-7; no clear D. The germline V gene encodes CDR1 SGHRS and CDR2 YFSETQ. Trimming removed 0 bases at V and 3 bases at J, with 10 bases between. This CDR3 has 14 residues.

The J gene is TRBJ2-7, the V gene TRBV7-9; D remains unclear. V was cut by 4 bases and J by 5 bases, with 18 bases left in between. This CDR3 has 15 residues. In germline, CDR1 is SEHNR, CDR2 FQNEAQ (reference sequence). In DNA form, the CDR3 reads TGTGCCAGCAGCTCGGCAGCCTTGGGCGTCAACGAGCAGTACTTC. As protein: CASSSAALGVNEQYF. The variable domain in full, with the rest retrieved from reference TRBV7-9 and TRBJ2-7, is DTGVSQNPRHKITKRGQNVTFRCDPISEHNRLYWYRQTLGQGPEFLTYFQNEAQLEKSRLLSDRFSAERPKGSFSTLEIQRTEQGDSAMYLCASSSAALGVNEQYFGPGTRLTVT.

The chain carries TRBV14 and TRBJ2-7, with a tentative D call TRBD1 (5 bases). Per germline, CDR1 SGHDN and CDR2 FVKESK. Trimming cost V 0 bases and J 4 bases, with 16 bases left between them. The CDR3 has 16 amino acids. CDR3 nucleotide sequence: TGTGCCAGCAGCCAAGAAGCAAACAAGGGGCAATACGAGCAGTACTTC. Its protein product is CASSQEANKGQYEQYF.

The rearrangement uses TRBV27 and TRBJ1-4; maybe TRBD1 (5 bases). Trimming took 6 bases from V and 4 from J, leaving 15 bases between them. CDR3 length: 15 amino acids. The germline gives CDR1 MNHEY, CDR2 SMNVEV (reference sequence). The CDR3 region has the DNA TGTGCCAGCAGGTATAATGACAGAGATAATGAAAAACTGTTTTTT. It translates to CASRYNDRDNEKLFF. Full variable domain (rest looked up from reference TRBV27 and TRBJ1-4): EAQVTQNPRYLITVTGKKLTVTCSQNMNHEYMSWYRQDPGLGLRQIYYSMNVEVTDKGDVPEGYKVSRKEKRNFPLILESPSPNQTSLYFCASRYNDRDNEKLFFGSGTQLSVL.

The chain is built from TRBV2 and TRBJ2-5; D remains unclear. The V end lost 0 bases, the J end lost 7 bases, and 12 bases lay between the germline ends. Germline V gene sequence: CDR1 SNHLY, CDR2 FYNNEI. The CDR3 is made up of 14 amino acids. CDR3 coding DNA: TGTGCCAGCAGTGAAGCGACTCCCCTCGCGACCCAGTACTTC. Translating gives CASSEATPLATQYF.

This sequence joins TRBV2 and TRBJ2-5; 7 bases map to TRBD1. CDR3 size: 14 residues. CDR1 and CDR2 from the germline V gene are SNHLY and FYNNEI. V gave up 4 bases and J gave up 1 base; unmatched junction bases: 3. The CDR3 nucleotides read TGTGCCAGCAGTGTAGGGGGCGGCCAAGAGACCCAGTACTTC. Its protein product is CASSVGGGQETQYF.

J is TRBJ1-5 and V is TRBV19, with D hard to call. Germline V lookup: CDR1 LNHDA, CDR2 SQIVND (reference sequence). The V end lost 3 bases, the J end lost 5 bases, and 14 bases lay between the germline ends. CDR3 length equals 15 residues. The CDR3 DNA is TGTGCCAGTAGTATTGTAAGAGGGAATCATCAGCCCCAGCATTTT. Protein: CASSIVRGNHQPQHF.

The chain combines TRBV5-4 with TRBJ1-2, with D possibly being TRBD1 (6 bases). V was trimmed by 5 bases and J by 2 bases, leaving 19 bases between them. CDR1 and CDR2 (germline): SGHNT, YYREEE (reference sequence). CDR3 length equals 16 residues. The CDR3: CASSLGKRTANYGYTF. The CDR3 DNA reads TGTGCCAGCAGTTTAGGAAAAAGGACAGCAAACTATGGCTACACCTTC. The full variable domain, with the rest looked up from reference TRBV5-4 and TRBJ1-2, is ETGVTQSPTHLIKTRGQQVTLRCSSQSGHNTVSWYQQALGQGPQFIFQYYREEENGRGNFPPRFSGLQFPNYSSELNVNALELDDSALYLCASSLGKRTANYGYTFGSGTRLTVV.

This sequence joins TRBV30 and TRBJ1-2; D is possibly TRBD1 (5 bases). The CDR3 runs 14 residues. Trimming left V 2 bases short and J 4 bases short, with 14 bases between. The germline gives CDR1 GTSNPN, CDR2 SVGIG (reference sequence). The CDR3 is CAWSWRGLAYGYTF. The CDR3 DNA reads TGTGCCTGGAGTTGGCGGGGACTGGCCTATGGCTACACCTTC. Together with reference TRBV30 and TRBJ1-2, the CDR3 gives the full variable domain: SQTIHQWPATLVQPVGSPLSLECTVEGTSNPNLYWYRQAAGRGLQLLFYSVGIGQISSEVPQNLSASRPQDRQFILSSKKLLLSDSGFYLCAWSWRGLAYGYTFGSGTRLTVV.

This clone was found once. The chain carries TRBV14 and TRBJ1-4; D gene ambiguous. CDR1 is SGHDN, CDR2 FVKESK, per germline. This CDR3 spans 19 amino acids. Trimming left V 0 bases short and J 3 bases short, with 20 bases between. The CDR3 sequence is CASSQDPRTGWIANEKLFF. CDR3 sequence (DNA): TGTGCCAGCAGCCAAGATCCTCGGACGGGATGGATTGCTAATGAAAAACTGTTTTTT.

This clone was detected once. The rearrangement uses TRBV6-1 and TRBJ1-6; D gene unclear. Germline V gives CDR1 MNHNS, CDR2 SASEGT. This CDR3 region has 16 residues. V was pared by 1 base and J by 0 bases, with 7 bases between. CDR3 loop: CASSEGEGSYNSPLHF. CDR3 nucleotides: TGTGCCAGCAGTGAAGGAGAGGGCTCCTATAATTCACCCCTCCACTTT.

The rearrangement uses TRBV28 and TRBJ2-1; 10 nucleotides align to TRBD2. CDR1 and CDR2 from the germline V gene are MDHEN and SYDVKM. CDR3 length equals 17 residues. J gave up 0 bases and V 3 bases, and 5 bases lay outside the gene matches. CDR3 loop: CASSLIAGGYSYNEQFF. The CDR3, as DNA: TGTGCCAGCAGTTTGATAGCGGGGGGCTACTCCTACAATGAGCAGTTCTTC.

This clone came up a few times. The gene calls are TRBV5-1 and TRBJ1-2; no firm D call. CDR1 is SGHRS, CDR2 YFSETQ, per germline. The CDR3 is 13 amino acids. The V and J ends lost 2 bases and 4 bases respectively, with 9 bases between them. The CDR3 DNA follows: TGCGCCAGCAGCTTCGGGGAAACCTATGGCTACACCTTC. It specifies CASSFGETYGYTF.

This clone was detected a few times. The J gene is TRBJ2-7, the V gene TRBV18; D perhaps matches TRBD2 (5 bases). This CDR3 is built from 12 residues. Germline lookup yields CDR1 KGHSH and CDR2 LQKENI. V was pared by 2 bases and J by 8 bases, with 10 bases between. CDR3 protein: CASSPDAGQQYF. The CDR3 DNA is TGTGCCAGCTCACCAGACGCGGGCCAGCAGTACTTC.